The rows below give T cell receptor beta chains drawn from one sample of a study of T cell responses to AZD1222 COVID-19 vaccine. This table comes from immunoSEQ multiplex PCR, and its TCRdb copy is limited to in-frame clones, with some not included. This sample yields roughly 120,000 clones, of which roughly 90% are seen a single time; approximately 4.2% belongs to the top ten. This specimen consisted of peripheral blood, obtained on day 0 of AZD1222 vaccination. The receptors here all came from an adult in good health. Both conserved end residues are trimmed from each CDR3. D genes are given only for firm matches.

NA	TRBV7-8	TRBJ1-5	ASSLPPYRENQPQH
NA	TRBV7-3	TRBJ1-1	ASSLIGASSGEAF
NA	TRBV5-6	TRBJ2-7	ASSLRLGLQGTTYEQY
TRBD2	TRBV5-1	TRBJ2-5	ASQAGSRETQY
TRBD1	TRBV15	TRBJ2-2	ATSRGQGFGELF
NA	TRBV3-1/TRBV3-2	TRBJ2-2	ASRQANTGELF
NA	TRBV30	TRBJ2-1	AWSVMAYSYNEQF
NA	TRBV20-1	TRBJ1-5	SASRGVDDQPQH
NA	TRBV6-5	TRBJ1-1	ASSYYGRVNTEAF
NA	TRBV28	TRBJ1-3	ASRLQVYSGNTIY
TRBD2	TRBV6-5	TRBJ2-5	ASSPGLAGRETQY
TRBD2	TRBV5-1	TRBJ2-6	ASSLQLRGDGANVLT
NA	TRBV11-2	TRBJ1-6	ASSSSGDSPLH
TRBD1	TRBV7-6	TRBJ2-3	ASSLVEDRADTQY
NA	TRBV19	TRBJ2-3	ASSDQQLTPTDTQY
TRBD1	TRBV2	TRBJ2-1	ASSHRTGVDEQF
TRBD2	TRBV2	TRBJ2-3	ASSLTSGGSSTDTQY
NA	TRBV28	TRBJ2-4	ASLTVAKNIQY